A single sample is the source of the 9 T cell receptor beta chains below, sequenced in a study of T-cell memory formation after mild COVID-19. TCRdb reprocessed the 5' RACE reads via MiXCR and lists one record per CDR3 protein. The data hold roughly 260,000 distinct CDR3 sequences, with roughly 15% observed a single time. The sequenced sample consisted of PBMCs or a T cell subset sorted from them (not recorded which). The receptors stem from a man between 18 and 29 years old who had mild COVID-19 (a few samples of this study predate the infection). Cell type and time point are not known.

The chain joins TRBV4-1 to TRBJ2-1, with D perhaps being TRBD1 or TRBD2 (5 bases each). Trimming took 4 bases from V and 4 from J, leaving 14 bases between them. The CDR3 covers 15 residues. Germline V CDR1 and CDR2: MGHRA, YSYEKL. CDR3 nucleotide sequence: TGCGCCAGCAGCCTGTTGGGACCGATTTACAATGAGCAGTTCTTC. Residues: CASSLLGPIYNEQFF.

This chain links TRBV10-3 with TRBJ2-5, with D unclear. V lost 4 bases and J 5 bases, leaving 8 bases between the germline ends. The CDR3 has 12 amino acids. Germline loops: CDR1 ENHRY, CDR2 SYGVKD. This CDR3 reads CAISGSGETQYF. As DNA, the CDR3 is TGTGCCATCAGTGGTAGTGGCGAGACCCAGTACTTC.

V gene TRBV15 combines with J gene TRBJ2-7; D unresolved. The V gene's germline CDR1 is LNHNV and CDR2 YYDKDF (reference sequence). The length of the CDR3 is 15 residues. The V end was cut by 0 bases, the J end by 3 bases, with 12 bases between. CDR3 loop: CATSRDPGHLYEQYV. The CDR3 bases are TGTGCCACCAGCAGAGATCCGGGTCATCTCTACGAGCAGTACGTC.

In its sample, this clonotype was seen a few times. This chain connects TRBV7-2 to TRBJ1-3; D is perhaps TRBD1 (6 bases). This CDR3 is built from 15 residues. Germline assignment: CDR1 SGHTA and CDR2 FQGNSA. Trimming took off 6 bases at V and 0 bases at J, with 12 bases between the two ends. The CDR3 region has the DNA TGTGCCAGCAGGCCTACAGGGAGCTCTGGAAACACCATATATTTT. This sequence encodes CASRPTGSSGNTIYF.

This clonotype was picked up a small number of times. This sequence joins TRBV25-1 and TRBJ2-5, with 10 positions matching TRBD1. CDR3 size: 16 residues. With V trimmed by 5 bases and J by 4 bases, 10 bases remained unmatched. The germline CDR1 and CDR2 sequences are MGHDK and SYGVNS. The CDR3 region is CASSFHGQGESETQYF. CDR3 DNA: TGTGCCAGCAGTTTCCACGGACAGGGGGAATCAGAGACCCAGTACTTC.

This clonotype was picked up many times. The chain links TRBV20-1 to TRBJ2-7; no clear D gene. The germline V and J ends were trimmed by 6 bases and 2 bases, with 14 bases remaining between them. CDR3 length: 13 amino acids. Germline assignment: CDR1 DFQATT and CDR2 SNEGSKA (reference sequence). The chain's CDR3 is CSALGRAAYEQYF. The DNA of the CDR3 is TGCAGTGCCCTCGGCAGAGCTGCCTACGAGCAGTACTTC.

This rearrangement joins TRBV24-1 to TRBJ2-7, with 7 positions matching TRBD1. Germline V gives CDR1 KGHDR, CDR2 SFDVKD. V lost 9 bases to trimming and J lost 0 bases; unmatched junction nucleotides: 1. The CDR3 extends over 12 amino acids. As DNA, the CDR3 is TGTGCCACCCGGGACAGCTCCTACGAGCAGTACTTC. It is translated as CATRDSSYEQYF.

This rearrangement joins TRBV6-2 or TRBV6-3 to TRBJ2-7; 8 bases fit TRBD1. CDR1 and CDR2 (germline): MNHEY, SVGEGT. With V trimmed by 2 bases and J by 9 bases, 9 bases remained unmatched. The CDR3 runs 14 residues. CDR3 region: CASSYLSGQAGQYV. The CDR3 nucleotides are TGTGCCAGCAGTTACCTATCGGGACAGGCCGGGCAGTACGTC.

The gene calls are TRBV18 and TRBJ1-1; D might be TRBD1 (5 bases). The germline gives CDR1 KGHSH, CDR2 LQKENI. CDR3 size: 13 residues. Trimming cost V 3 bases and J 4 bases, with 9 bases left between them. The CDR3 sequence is CASSPGLTTEAFF. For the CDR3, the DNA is TGTGCCAGCTCACCGGGACTGACCACTGAAGCTTTCTTT.